Shown below are 23 T cell receptor beta chains from a single sample sequenced in a study of CD4 T cells in relation to SARS-CoV-2 and coronaviruses. The unexposed donors gave CD4+ T cells in about 2010-2019, prior to COVID-19. The cells were cultured for less than twelve days before CD4+ T cells were isolated. Their antigens remain unidentified. The data were produced by immunoSEQ multiplex PCR, yet TCRdb's version contains in-frame clones alone and is incomplete. This sample has about 18,000 clones, with around 73% found just once. Sequences were obtained from CD4+ T cells from PBMCs, cultured in vitro. The receptors stem from a human donor in good health.

This clone was seen a handful of times. CDR3 DNA: TGCGCCAGCAGCCAAGAGTCTAGCGGCTCCTACGAGCAGTACTTC. Its protein is CASSQESSGSYEQYF. The gene calls are TRBV4-1 and TRBJ2-7; 7 bases align to TRBD2. V dropped 0 bases and J dropped 0; count of bases not matched to a gene: 2. Germline V lookup: CDR1 MGHRA, CDR2 YSYEKL. This CDR3 is 15 amino acids long.

The chain uses TRBV20-1 and TRBJ2-3; no firm D call. The CDR3 runs 10 residues. The V gene lost 3 bases and the J gene lost 10 bases, with 8 bases spanning the gap. Germline V lookup: CDR1 DFQATT, CDR2 SNEGSKA (reference sequence). This CDR3 reads CSASTSAQYF. The CDR3 DNA reads TGCAGTGCTAGTACAAGTGCGCAGTATTTT.

The rearrangement joins TRBV2 to TRBJ2-7; D is possibly TRBD2 (6 bases). The CDR3 consists of 16 residues. Looked up from germline, CDR1 is SNHLY and CDR2 is FYNNEI. V lost 1 base to trimming and J lost 2 bases, with 15 bases between them. CDR3 coding DNA: TGTGCCAGCAGTGAAGAGATTACGGGAGCGGCCTACGAGCAGTACTTC. It is translated as CASSEEITGAAYEQYF.

V is TRBV2 and J is TRBJ1-1; TRBD1 matches at 7 bases. Germline V gene data show CDR1 as SNHLY and CDR2 as FYNNEI. The CDR3 has 13 amino acids. The V segment lost 4 bases and the J segment 5 bases; nucleotides outside the gene matches: 4. CDR3 bases: TGTGCCAGCAGTGCGGAGGGGGCGACTGAAGCTTTCTTT. Its translation: CASSAEGATEAFF.

The chain employs TRBV27 and TRBJ1-2; 9 bases are shared with TRBD1. Germline lookup yields CDR1 MNHEY and CDR2 SMNVEV (reference sequence). The CDR3 has 18 residues. Trimming cost V 4 bases and J 1 base; bases outside gene matches: 13. CDR3 coding DNA: TGTGCCAGCAGTTCGGGACAGGGAACACTAAAGTTTAACTATGGCTACACCTTC. It translates to CASSSGQGTLKFNYGYTF.

This clone was seen a handful of times. This chain joins TRBV7-9 and TRBJ1-1; D perhaps matches TRBD1 (6 bases). The CDR3 runs to 15 residues. In germline, CDR1 is SEHNR, CDR2 FQNEAQ (reference sequence). V was clipped by 3 bases and J by 4 bases, with 15 bases between them. The CDR3 reads CASSLGGGGGTEAFF. CDR3 nucleotide sequence: TGTGCCAGCAGCTTGGGTGGGGGGGGCGGCACTGAAGCTTTCTTT.

This clone occurred a few times. The J gene is TRBJ2-7, the V gene TRBV21-1; the table calls TRBD1, which could not be checked here. TRBV21-1 is designated a pseudogene. The CDR3 covers 19 residues. The CDR3 sequence is CASSKGHRGFKPFSDEQYF. The CDR3 nucleotides are TGTGCCAGCAGCAAAGGGCACAGGGGCTTTAAGCCTTTTTCGGACGAGCAGTACTTC.

The CDR3, as DNA: TGTGCCAGCAGTGGACACAGGGGGAATCAGCCCCAGCATTTT. Its translation is CASSGHRGNQPQHF. This chain connects TRBV2 to TRBJ1-5; TRBD1 agrees at 8 bases. CDR3 length: 14 residues. Looked up from germline, CDR1 is SNHLY and CDR2 is FYNNEI. The ends lost 4 bases at V and 4 bases at J; junction bases unmatched: 3.

J is TRBJ2-1 and V is TRBV24-1, with unresolved D. Germline CDR1 and CDR2: KGHDR and SFDVKD. Trimming took 1 base from V and 11 from J, leaving 11 bases between them. CDR3 length: 13 amino acids. Here the CDR3 reads CATSDLPELKQFF. As DNA, the CDR3 is TGTGCCACCAGTGATTTACCGGAGCTGAAGCAGTTCTTC.

The rearrangement links TRBV5-1 to TRBJ2-7, with D perhaps matching TRBD1 (5 bases). The CDR3 runs 14 residues. In germline, CDR1 is SGHRS, CDR2 YFSETQ. Deletions cut 0 bases from V and 6 bases from J, with 13 bases between. The CDR3 region is CASSLARAGGEQYF. The DNA of the CDR3 is TGCGCCAGCAGCTTGGCCAGGGCTGGCGGCGAGCAGTACTTC. Combining the CDR3 with reference TRBV5-1 and TRBJ2-7 gives the whole variable domain KAGVTQTPRYLIKTRGQQVTLSCSPISGHRSVSWYQQTPGQGLQFLFEYFSETQRNKGNFPGRFSGRQFSNSRSEMNVSTLELGDSALYLCASSLARAGGEQYFGPGTRLTVT.

The chain carries TRBV7-9 and TRBJ2-2; 8 bases line up with TRBD1. J lost 5 bases, V lost 7 bases, and 9 bases had no gene match. Germline V gene sequence: CDR1 SEHNR, CDR2 FQNEAQ (reference sequence). The CDR3 length is 15 residues. The CDR3: CASITTGAGTGELFF. The CDR3 region has the DNA TGTGCCAGCATCACGACAGGGGCGGGTACCGGGGAGCTGTTTTTT.

The chain uses TRBV24-1 and TRBJ1-1, with D tentatively TRBD1 (6 bases). The CDR3 is 13 amino acids. V lost 4 bases, J lost 8 bases, and 13 bases lay in between. Per the germline V gene, CDR1 is KGHDR and CDR2 is SFDVKD. For the CDR3, the DNA is TGTGCCACCAGTGACAACAACAGGGCCGAAGCTTTCTTT. Translation: CATSDNNRAEAFF.

The chain uses TRBV5-1 and TRBJ1-3, with no clear D. Trimming removed 3 bases from V and 0 bases from J, with 10 bases in between. CDR1 and CDR2 (germline): SGHRS, YFSETQ. The CDR3 extends over 15 amino acids. Here the CDR3 reads CASSSSGLSGNTIYF. The CDR3 nucleotides read TGCGCCAGCAGCTCTTCGGGCCTCTCTGGAAACACCATATATTTT.

The V gene is TRBV5-1, the J gene TRBJ1-2; D may be TRBD1 (6 bases). The CDR3 is made up of 15 amino acids. With 4 bases removed from V and 0 bases from J, the gap between germline ends came to 13 bases. Germline V gene sequence: CDR1 SGHRS, CDR2 YFSETQ. The CDR3 bases are TGCGCCAGCAGCCTACAGACAGGAGCTAACTATGGCTACACCTTC. Translation: CASSLQTGANYGYTF.

This chain links TRBV5-4 with TRBJ2-5; D possibly corresponds to TRBD1 (5 bases). Germline-derived CDR1 and CDR2 are SGHNT and YYREEE (reference sequence). Trimming stripped 4 bases from V and 0 bases from J, with 13 bases between. The CDR3 is made up of 15 amino acids. The CDR3, as DNA: TGTGCCAGCAGCGATGCAGGGCTAGACCAAGAGACCCAGTACTTC. Its translation: CASSDAGLDQETQYF.

The genes are TRBV28 and TRBJ1-2; D gene uncertain. The CDR3 extends over 11 amino acids. Germline values: CDR1 MDHEN, CDR2 SYDVKM. Trimming took 4 bases from V and 4 from J, leaving 4 bases between them. CDR3 protein: CASSSRYGYTF. The CDR3 nucleotides read TGTGCCAGCAGTTCCCGCTATGGCTACACCTTC.

The chain couples TRBV18 to TRBJ1-4; 7 nucleotides agree with TRBD1. The CDR3 runs to 15 residues. Germline CDR1 is KGHSH and CDR2 is LQKENI. Trimming cost V 1 base and J 2 bases; bases outside gene matches: 1. This CDR3 reads CASSPQGGTNEKLFF. The CDR3, as DNA: TGTGCCAGCTCACCACAAGGGGGCACTAATGAAAAACTGTTTTTT.

V is TRBV7-3 and J is TRBJ2-1; 7 bases align to TRBD1. This CDR3 has 14 amino acids. V dropped 4 bases and J dropped 4; count of bases not matched to a gene: 4. Per the germline V gene, CDR1 is SGHTA and CDR2 is FQGTGA. The CDR3 loop reads CASSSGQTYNEQFF. In DNA form, the CDR3 reads TGTGCCAGCAGCTCGGGACAGACTTACAATGAGCAGTTCTTC.

The rearrangement links TRBV5-1 to TRBJ2-2; the match to TRBD1 covers 8 bases. The germline V gene has CDR1 SGHRS and CDR2 YFSETQ. V lost 2 bases and J lost 7; bases outside the gene matches: 4. The CDR3 runs to 14 residues. Written as DNA, the CDR3 is TGCGCCAGCAGCTTCCAGGGGGCAGGCGGGGAGCTGTTTTTT. It translates to CASSFQGAGGELFF.

This chain joins TRBV5-8 and TRBJ2-7; the match to TRBD1 covers 9 bases. V lost 6 bases and J lost 2; bases outside the gene matches: 9. The length of the CDR3 is 15 residues. Germline V gives CDR1 SGHTS, CDR2 YDEGEE. The CDR3 bases are TGTGCCAGCACCGCCGTGGGACAGGGTACCTACGAGCAGTACTTC. Protein: CASTAVGQGTYEQYF.

J is TRBJ2-5 and V is TRBV10-1, with TRBD1 identical over 7 bases. Per the germline V gene, CDR1 is WNHNN and CDR2 is SYGVQD (reference sequence). The length of the CDR3 is 14 residues. J was trimmed by 5 bases and V by 3 bases; bases with no gene match: 6. The CDR3 region is CASSEGQARETQYF. In DNA, the CDR3 is TGCGCCAGCAGTGAAGGACAGGCCAGGGAGACCCAGTACTTC.

The chain is built from TRBV24-1 and TRBJ2-1; 9 bases fit TRBD2. V shed 5 bases, J shed 4 bases, and the junction held 17 bases outside the gene matches. This CDR3 contains 19 residues. The germline CDR1 and CDR2 sequences are KGHDR and SFDVKD. CDR3 nucleotides: TGTGCCACCAGTGCCCTAGGGCACCCGGGTAGCGGGGGTTACAATGAGCAGTTCTTC. Its protein is CATSALGHPGSGGYNEQFF.

V is TRBV19 and J is TRBJ2-2; D is undetermined. CDR1 and CDR2 (germline): LNHDA, SQIVND (reference sequence). This CDR3 has 14 residues. V was pared by 5 bases and J by 2 bases, with 9 bases between. This CDR3 is CASSLTANTGELFF. In DNA, the CDR3 is TGTGCCAGTAGTTTAACTGCTAACACCGGGGAGCTGTTTTTT.